This section outlines one T cell receptor (beta chain) sequence together with its context. The target antigen is unknown. Additional DNA sequences in this sample encode the identical CDR3. Sample treatment: oral pan-JAK inhibitor, 5-10 mg twice daily. The germline V and J ends were trimmed by 2 bases and 0 bases, with 6 bases remaining between them. The CDR3 spans 13 residues. Germline V gene sequence: CDR1 SGHDT, CDR2 YYEEEE. The data are from a study of CD8+ T cells in alopecia areata. The authors extracted RNA and reverse transcribed it into cDNA as the sequencing template. Here immunoSEQ multiplex PCR was the method, and the copy in TCRdb shows in-frame clones only, minus some. The data contain 190,000 or so clones, around three fifths of them singletons. Study-level findings and limits: Expanded CD8+ clones among the top 100, as well as scalp clonality, were significantly decreased by tofacitinib.

This chain links TRBV5-6 with TRBJ2-7, with D uncertain. The sample consisted of CD8+ T cells sorted from blood, taken at week 24, from a patient treated with tofacitinib. This clonotype was obtained from a human donor with alopecia areata. CDR3: CASSFGGSYEQYF. In nucleotides, the CDR3 is TGTGCCAGCAGCTTCGGCGGCTCCTACGAGCAGTACTTC.